This T cell receptor (beta chain) was retrieved from a study of CD8+ T cells in alopecia areata. Sequencing templates came from extracted RNA that was reverse transcribed into cDNA. Libraries were prepared by immunoSEQ multiplex PCR; TCRdb keeps only in-frame clonotypes and omits some of them. In the table there are roughly 250,000 clones, about two thirds of which are singletons. This CDR3 contains 14 residues. Trimming shortened V by 2 bases and J by 4 bases, and 9 bases separated the two germline ends. Germline CDR1 and CDR2: KGHSH and LQKENI. Sequencing used CD4+ T cells sorted from blood, obtained at week 0. This receptor was taken from a human donor with alopecia areata. The chain uses TRBV18 and TRBJ2-1, with D perhaps matching TRBD2 (5 bases). The CDR3 DNA sequence: TGTGCCAGCTCACCAGGGAGAGGTTACAATGAGCAGTTCTTC. Residues: CASSPGRGYNEQFF.